Listed below are T cell receptor beta chains from one sample, sequenced in a study of cytomegalovirus exposure and HLA in healthy donors. Produced via immunoSEQ multiplex PCR; TCRdb's table is partial and in-frame only. This specimen shows about 150,000 clones; the ten leading clones hold 1.5% to 2%. The sequenced sample consisted of PBMCs. These receptors all come from a woman in her 50s in good health and CMV-seronegative. Each CDR3 is given with its conserved first and last residue.

CDR3: CASSADRGDTGELFF
J: TRBJ2-2
V: TRBV25-1

CDR3: CASILAGGLYEQYF
J: TRBJ2-7
V: TRBV2

CDR3: CASSLRVANYGYTF
J: TRBJ1-2
V: TRBV6-1

CDR3: CASSQTQQANTEAFF
J: TRBJ1-1
V: TRBV7-9

CDR3: CASGLGSGETQYF
J: TRBJ2-5
V: TRBV12-5

CDR3: CASSRKTGGTEAFF
J: TRBJ1-1
V: TRBV11-1

CDR3: CASRLPPFPFEQYF
J: TRBJ2-7
V: TRBV6-5

CDR3: CASSETGTKSYEQYF
J: TRBJ2-7
V: TRBV25-1

CDR3: CASTAGQDPLYGYTF
J: TRBJ1-2
V: TRBV19

CDR3: CASSHYPRDRGLEQYF
J: TRBJ2-7
V: TRBV4-2

CDR3: CASSLGPSGSGETQYF
J: TRBJ2-5
V: TRBV5-1

CDR3: CASSTTGGENTEAFF
J: TRBJ1-1
V: TRBV6-6

CDR3: CASRAGQRMNTEAFF
J: TRBJ1-1
V: TRBV5-4

CDR3: CASTTGGTRNYGYTF
J: TRBJ1-2
V: TRBV28

CDR3: CASSASHPGDPTDTQYF
J: TRBJ2-3
V: TRBV5-1

CDR3: CASRASGGTYNEQFF
J: TRBJ2-1
V: TRBV19

CDR3: CASSGGEATDTQYF
J: TRBJ2-3
V: TRBV6-4

CDR3: CAWRGQGAGIYF
J: TRBJ1-3
V: TRBV30

CDR3: CASSYPGGAGADTQYF
J: TRBJ2-3
V: TRBV6-6

CDR3: CASSPPRTGSNTEAFF
J: TRBJ1-1
V: TRBV4-3